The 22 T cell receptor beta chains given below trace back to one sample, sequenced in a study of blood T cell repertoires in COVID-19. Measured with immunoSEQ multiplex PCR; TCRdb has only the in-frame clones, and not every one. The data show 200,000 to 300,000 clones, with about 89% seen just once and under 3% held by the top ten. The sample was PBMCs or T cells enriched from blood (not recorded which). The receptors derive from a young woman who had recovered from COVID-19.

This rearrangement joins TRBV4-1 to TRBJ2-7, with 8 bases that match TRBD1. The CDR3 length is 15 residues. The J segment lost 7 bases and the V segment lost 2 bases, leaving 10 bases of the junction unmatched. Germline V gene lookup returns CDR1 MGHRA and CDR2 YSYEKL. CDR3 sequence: CASSQTPQDRAEQYF. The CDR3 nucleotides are TGCGCCAGCAGCCAAACACCTCAGGACAGGGCGGAGCAGTACTTC.

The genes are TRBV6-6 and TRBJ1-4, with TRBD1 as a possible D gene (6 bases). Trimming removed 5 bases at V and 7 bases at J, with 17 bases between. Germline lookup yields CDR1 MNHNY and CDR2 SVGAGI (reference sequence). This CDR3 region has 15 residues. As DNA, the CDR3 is TGTGCCAGCAGTAGGGGGTATCAGACAGCTGAAAAACTGTTTTTT. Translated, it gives CASSRGYQTAEKLFF.

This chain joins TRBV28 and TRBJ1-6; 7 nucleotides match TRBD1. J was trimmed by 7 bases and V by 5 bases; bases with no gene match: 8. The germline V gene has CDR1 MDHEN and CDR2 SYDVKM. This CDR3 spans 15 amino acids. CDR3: CASSPRTGGNSPLHF. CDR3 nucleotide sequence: TGTGCCAGCAGTCCCCGGACAGGTGGAAATTCACCCCTCCACTTT.

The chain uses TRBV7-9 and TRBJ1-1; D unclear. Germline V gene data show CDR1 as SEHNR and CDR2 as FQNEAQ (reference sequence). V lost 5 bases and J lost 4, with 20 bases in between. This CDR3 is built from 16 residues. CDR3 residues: CASSLGYSHMSTEAFF. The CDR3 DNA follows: TGTGCCAGCAGCCTAGGGTACTCCCATATGAGCACTGAAGCTTTCTTT.

CDR3 residues: CASRSAGGGDSYEQYF. The CDR3 DNA reads TGTGCCAGCCGGTCGGCAGGGGGCGGCGACTCCTACGAGCAGTACTTC. This chain links TRBV18 with TRBJ2-7; 8 bases agree with TRBD1. The V and J ends lost 8 bases and 0 bases, in that order; junction bases with no gene match: 12. The CDR3 consists of 16 residues. Germline CDR1 KGHSH, CDR2 LQKENI. The full variable domain, in which reference TRBV18 and TRBJ2-7 provide the parts outside the CDR3, is NAGVMQNPRHLVRRRGQEARLRCSPMKGHSHVYWYRQLPEEGLKFMVYLQKENIIDESGMPKERFSAEFPKEGPSILRIQQVVRGDSAAYFCASRSAGGGDSYEQYFGPGTRLTVT.

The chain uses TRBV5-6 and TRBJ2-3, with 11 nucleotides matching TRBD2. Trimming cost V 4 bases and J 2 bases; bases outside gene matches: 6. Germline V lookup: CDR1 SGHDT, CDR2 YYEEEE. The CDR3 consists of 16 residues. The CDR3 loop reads CASSGKGLAVTDTQYF. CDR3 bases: TGTGCCAGCAGCGGAAAGGGACTAGCGGTCACAGATACGCAGTATTTT.

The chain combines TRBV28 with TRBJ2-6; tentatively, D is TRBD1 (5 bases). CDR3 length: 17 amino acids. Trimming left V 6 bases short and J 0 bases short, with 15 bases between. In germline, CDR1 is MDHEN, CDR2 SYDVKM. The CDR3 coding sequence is TGTGCCAGCAGGCTCGAGACAGACGGCTCTGGGGCCAACGTCCTGACTTTC. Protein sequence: CASRLETDGSGANVLTF.

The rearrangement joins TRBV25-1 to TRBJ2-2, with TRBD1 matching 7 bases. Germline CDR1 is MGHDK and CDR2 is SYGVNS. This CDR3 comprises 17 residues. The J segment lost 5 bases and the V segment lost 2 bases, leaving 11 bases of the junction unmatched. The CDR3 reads CASSENSGQSWTGELFF. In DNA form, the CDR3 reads TGTGCCAGCAGTGAAAACTCGGGACAGAGCTGGACCGGGGAGCTGTTTTTT.

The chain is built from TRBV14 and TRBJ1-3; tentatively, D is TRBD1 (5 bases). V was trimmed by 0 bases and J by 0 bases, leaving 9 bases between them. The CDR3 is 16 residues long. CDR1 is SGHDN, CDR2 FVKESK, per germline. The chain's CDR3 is CASSQDGASSGNTIYF. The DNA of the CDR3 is TGTGCCAGCAGCCAAGATGGGGCTAGCTCTGGAAACACCATATATTTT.

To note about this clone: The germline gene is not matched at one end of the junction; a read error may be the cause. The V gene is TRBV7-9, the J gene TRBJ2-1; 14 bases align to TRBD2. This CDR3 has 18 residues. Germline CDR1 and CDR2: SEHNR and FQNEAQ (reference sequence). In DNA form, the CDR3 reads TGTGCCAGCAGCTTAGCGACTAGCGGGAGGGGGGTTTACAGTGAGCAGTTCTTC. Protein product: CASSLATSGRGVYSEQFF.

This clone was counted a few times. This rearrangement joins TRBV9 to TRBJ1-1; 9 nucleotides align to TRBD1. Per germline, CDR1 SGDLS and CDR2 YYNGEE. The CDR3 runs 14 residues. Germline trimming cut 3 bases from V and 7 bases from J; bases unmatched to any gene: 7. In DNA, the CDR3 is TGTGCCAGCAGCGCCGGACAGGGGCGGGATGAAGCTTTCTTT. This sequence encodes CASSAGQGRDEAFF.

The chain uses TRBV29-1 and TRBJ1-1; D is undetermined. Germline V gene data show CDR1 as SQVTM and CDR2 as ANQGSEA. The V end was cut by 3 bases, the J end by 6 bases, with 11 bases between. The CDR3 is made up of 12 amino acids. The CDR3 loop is CSVEMGGAEAFF. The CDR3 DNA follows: TGCAGCGTTGAGATGGGAGGCGCTGAAGCTTTCTTT.

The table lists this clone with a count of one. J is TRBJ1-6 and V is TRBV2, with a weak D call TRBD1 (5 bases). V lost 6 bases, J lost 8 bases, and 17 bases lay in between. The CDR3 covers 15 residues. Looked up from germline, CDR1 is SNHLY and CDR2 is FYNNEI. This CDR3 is CASSPRTTRDSPLHF. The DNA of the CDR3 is TGTGCCAGCAGCCCACGGACAACCCGGGATTCACCCCTCCACTTT.

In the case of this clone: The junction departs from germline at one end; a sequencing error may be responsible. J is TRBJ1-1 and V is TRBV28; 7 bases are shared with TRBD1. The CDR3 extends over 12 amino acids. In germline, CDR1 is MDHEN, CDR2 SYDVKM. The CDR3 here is CASSSRQGEACF. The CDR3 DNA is TGTGCCAGCAGTTCGCGACAGGGTGAAGCTTGTTTT.

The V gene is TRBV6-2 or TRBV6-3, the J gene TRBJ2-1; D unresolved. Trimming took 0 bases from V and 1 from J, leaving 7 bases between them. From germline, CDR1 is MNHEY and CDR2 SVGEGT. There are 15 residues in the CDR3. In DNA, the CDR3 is TGTGCCAGCAGTTACTCGGCGAGGTCCTACAATGAGCAGTTCTTC. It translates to CASSYSARSYNEQFF.

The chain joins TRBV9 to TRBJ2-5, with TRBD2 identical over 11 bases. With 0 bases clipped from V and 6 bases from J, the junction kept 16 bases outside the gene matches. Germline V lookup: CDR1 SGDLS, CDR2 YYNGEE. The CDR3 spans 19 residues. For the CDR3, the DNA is TGTGCCAGCAGCGTAGCGCCGGGACTAGCGGACCTAGGTCGGAAGACCCAGTACTTC. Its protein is CASSVAPGLADLGRKTQYF. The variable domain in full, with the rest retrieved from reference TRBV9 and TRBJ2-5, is DSGVTQTPKHLITATGQRVTLRCSPRSGDLSVYWYQQSLDQGLQFLIQYYNGEERAKGNILERFSAQQFPDLHSELNLSSLELGDSALYFCASSVAPGLADLGRKTQYFGPGTRLLVL.

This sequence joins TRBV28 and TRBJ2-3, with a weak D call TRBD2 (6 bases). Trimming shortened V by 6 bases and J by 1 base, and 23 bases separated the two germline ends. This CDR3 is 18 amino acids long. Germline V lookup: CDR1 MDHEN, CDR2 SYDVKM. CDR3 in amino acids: CASRVLKGRGMGTDTQYF. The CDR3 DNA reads TGTGCCAGCAGAGTTCTCAAAGGTCGGGGGATGGGCACAGATACGCAGTATTTT.

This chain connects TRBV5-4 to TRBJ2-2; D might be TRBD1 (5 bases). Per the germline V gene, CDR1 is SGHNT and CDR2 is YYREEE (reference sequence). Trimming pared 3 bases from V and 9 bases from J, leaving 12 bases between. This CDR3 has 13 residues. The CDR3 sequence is CASSSQGHRELFF. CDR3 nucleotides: TGTGCCAGCAGCTCCCAGGGCCACAGGGAGCTGTTTTTT. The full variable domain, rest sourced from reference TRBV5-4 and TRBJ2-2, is ETGVTQSPTHLIKTRGQQVTLRCSSQSGHNTVSWYQQALGQGPQFIFQYYREEENGRGNFPPRFSGLQFPNYSSELNVNALELDDSALYLCASSSQGHRELFFGEGSRLTVL.

CDR3 nucleotide sequence: TGTGCCAGCAGTCAAAGGCATAGGGGCACTGAAGCTTTCTTT. It specifies CASSQRHRGTEAFF. This sequence joins TRBV14 and TRBJ1-1; a possible D gene is TRBD1 (5 bases). This CDR3 has 14 residues. Trimming took off 6 bases at V and 4 bases at J, with 15 bases between the two ends. Germline values: CDR1 SGHDN, CDR2 FVKESK.

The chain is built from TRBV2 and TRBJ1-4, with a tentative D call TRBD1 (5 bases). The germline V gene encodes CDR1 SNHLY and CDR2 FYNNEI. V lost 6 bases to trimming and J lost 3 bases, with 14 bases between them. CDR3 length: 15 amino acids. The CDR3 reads CASSGRGVPNEKLFF. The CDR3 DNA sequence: TGTGCCAGCAGCGGACGGGGGGTCCCTAATGAAAAACTGTTTTTT.

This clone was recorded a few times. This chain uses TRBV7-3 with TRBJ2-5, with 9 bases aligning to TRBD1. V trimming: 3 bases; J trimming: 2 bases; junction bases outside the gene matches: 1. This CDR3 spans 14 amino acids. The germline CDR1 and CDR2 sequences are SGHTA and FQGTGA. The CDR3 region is CASSLTGGQETQYF. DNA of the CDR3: TGTGCCAGCAGCTTGACAGGGGGACAAGAGACCCAGTACTTC.

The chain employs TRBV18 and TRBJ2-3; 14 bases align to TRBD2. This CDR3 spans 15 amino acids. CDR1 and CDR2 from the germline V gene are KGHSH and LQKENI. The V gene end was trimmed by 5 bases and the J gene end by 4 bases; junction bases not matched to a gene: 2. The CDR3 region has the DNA TGTGCCAGCTCAACGACTAGCGGGAGGGCAGATACGCAGTATTTT. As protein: CASSTTSGRADTQYF. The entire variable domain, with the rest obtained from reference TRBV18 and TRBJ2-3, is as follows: NAGVMQNPRHLVRRRGQEARLRCSPMKGHSHVYWYRQLPEEGLKFMVYLQKENIIDESGMPKERFSAEFPKEGPSILRIQQVVRGDSAAYFCASSTTSGRADTQYFGPGTRLTVL.